This entry describes one T cell receptor beta chain. An end of the junction does not agree with germline; a read error may underlie this. The data belong to a study of T cells in Graves' hyperthyroidism and ophthalmopathy. The V gene's germline CDR1 is LNHDA and CDR2 SQIVND (reference sequence). This CDR3 comprises 13 residues. Amplification targeted TCR beta CDR3 regions from RNA transcripts. The TCR CDR3 was amplified in a first-round RT-PCR using the HTBI primer set. MiXCR was run by TCRdb on the multiplex PCR reads, yielding one entry per CDR3 protein. This sample has 550,000 to 600,000 distinct CDR3 sequences, with under 60% found just once.

The chain joins TRBV19 to TRBJ1-5; maybe TRBD1 (6 bases). The clonotype was recovered from an adult woman with Graves' disease, either hyperthyroidism or ophthalmopathy (not recorded which). Sequencing was performed on peripheral blood or thyroid tissue (not recorded which). The CDR3 nucleotides read TGCGCCAGTCGGACAGAACTGGGTCAGCCCCAGCATTTT. Its translation: CASRTELGQPQHF.